This T cell receptor beta chain stems from a study of beta chain features in type 1 diabetes. Germline V gives CDR1 MGHDK, CDR2 SYGVNS. The V end was cut by 2 bases, the J end by 2 bases, with 13 bases between. This CDR3 region has 17 residues. Every bit of the isolated RNA underwent reverse transcription, so sequencing read expressed TCRB transcripts. Produced via immunoSEQ multiplex PCR; TCRdb's table is partial and in-frame only. The sample holds approximately 380,000 clones, roughly 16% seen once. Points on this clone: Its specificity is unknown.

The authors took one heparinised blood draw, averaging roughly 100 mL, from each donor. Study-wide points: Sampled from patients, naive, central memory and Treg TCRB repertoires appeared more similar than those sampled from healthy donors.

This TCR derives from a young woman in good health. The chain uses TRBV25-1 and TRBJ2-6; a weak D match, TRBD1 (6 bases). The sequencing input was naive CD4+ T cells from blood. This CDR3 reads CASSESLAGAGANVLTF. The CDR3 coding sequence is TGTGCCAGCAGTGAAAGTTTGGCAGGGGCTGGGGCCAACGTCCTGACTTTC. The whole variable domain, filled in from reference TRBV25-1 and TRBJ2-6, reads EADIYQTPRYLVIGTGKKITLECSQTMGHDKMYWYQQDPGMELHLIHYSYGVNSTEKGDLSSESTVSRIRTEHFPLTLESARPSHTSQYLCASSESLAGAGANVLTFGAGSRLTVL.